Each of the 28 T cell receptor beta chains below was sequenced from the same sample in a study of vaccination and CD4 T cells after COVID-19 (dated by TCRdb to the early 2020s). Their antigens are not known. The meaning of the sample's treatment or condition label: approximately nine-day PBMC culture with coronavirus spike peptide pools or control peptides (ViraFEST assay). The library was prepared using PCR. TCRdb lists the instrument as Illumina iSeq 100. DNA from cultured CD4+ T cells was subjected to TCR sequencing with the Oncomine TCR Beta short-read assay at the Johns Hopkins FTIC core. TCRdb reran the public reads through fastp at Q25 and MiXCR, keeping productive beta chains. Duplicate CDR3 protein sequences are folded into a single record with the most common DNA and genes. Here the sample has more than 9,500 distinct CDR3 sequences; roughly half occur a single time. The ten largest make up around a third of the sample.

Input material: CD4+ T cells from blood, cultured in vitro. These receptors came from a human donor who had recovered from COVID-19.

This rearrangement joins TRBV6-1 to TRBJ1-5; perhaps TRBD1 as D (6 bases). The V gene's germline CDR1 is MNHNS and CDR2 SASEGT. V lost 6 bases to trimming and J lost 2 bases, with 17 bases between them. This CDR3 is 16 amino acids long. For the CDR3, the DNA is TGTGCCAGCAGCCCGAACAGGGATTATGGCAATCAGCCCCAGCATTTT. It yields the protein CASSPNRDYGNQPQHF.

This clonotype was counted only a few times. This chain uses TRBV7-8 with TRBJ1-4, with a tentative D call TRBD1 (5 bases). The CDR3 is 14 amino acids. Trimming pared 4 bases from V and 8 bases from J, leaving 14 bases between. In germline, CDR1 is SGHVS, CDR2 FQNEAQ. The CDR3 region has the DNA TGTGCCAGCAGCTCCGGAGGGAAGGGGGAAAAACTGTTTTTT. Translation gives CASSSGGKGEKLFF.

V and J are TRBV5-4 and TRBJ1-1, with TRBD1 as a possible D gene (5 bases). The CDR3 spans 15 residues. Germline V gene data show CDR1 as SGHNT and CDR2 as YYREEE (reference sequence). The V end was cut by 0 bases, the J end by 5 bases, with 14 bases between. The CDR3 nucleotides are TGTGCCAGCAGCTTGGGGGCAGGGTCGGTTACTGAAGCTTTCTTT. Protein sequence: CASSLGAGSVTEAFF.

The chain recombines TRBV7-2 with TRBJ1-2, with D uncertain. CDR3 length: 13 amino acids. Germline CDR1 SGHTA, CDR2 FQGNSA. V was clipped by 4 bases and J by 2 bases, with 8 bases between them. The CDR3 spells CASSSRGNYGYTF. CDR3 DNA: TGTGCCAGCAGCTCCCGGGGAAACTATGGCTACACCTTC. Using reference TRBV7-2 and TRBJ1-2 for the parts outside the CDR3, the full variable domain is GAGVSQSPSNKVTEKGKDVELRCDPISGHTALYWYRQSLGQGLEFLIYFQGNSAPDKSGLPSDRFSAERTGGSVSTLTIQRTQQEDSAVYLCASSSRGNYGYTFGSGTRLTVV.

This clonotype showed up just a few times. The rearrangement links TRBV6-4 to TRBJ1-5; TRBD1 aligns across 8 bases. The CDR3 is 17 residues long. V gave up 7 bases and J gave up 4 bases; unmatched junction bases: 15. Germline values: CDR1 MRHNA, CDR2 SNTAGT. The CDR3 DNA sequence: TGTGCCAGCAAGGACAGGGCGCCCGCCACTATTAATCAGCCCCAGCATTTT. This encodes CASKDRAPATINQPQHF.

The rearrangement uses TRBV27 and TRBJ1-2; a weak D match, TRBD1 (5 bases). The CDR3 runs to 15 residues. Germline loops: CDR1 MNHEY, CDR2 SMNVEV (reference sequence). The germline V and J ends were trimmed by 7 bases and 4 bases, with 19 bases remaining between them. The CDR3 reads CASTPRGGVGYGYTF. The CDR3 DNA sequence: TGTGCCAGCACCCCACGGGGGGGGGTTGGCTATGGCTACACCTTC.

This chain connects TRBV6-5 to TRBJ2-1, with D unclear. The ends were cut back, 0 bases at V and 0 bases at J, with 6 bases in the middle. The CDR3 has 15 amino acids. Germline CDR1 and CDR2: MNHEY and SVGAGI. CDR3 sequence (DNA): TGTGCCAGCAGTTACTCGCCTAGCTCCTACAATGAGCAGTTCTTC. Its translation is CASSYSPSSYNEQFF.

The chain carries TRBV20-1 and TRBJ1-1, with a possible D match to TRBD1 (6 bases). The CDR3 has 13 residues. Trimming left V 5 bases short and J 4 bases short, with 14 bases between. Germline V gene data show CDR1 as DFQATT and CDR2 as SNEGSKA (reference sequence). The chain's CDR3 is CSALGTLVTEAFF. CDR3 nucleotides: TGCAGTGCTCTCGGGACACTCGTCACTGAAGCTTTCTTT.

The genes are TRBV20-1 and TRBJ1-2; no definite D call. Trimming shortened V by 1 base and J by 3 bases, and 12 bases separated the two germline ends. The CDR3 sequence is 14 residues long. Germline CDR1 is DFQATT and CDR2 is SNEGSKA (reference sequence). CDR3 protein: CSARATASDYGYTF. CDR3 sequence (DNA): TGCAGTGCTAGAGCGACGGCTTCCGACTATGGCTACACCTTC.

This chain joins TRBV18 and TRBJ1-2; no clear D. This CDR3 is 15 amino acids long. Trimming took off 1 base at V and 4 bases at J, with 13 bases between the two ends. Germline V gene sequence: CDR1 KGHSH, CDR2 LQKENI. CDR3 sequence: CASSPRTNNFYGYTF. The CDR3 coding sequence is TGTGCCAGCTCACCACGGACGAACAACTTCTATGGCTACACCTTC.

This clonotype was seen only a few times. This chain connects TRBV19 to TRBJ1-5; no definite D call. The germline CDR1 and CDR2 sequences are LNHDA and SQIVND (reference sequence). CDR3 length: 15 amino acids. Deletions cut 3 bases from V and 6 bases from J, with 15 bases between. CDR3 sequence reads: CASSIQDGGGQPQHF. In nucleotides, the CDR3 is TGTGCCAGTAGTATCCAGGACGGTGGAGGTCAGCCCCAGCATTTT.

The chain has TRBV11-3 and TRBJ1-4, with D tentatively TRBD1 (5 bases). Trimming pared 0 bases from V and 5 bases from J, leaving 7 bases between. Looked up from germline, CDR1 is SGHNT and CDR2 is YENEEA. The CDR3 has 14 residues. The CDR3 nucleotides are TGTGCCAGCAGCTTAGACAGGGTGAATGAAAAACTGTTTTTT. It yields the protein CASSLDRVNEKLFF.

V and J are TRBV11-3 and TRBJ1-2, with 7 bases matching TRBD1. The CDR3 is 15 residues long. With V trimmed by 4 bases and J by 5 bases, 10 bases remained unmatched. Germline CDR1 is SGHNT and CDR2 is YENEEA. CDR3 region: CASSSRQGSLYGYTF. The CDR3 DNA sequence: TGTGCCAGCAGCTCTCGACAGGGTAGTTTGTATGGCTACACCTTC.

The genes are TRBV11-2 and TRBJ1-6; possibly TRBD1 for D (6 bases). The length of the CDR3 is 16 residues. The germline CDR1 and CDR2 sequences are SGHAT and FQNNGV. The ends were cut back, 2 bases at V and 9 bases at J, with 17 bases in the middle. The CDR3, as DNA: TGTGCCAGCAGCTTAACCTCGGGGGCCCCGGCTTCACCCCTCCACTTT. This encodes CASSLTSGAPASPLHF.

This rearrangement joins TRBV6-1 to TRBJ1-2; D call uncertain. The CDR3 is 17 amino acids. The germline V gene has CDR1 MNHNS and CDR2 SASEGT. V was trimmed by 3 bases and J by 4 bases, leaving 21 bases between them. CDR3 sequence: CASSDSGGPLFIYGYTF. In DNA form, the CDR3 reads TGTGCCAGCAGTGACTCCGGAGGCCCCCTCTTCATCTATGGCTACACCTTC.

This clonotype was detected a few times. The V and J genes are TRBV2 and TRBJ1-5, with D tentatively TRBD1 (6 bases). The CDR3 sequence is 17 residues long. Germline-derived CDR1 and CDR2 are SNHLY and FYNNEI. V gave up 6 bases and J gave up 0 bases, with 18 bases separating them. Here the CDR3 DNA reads TGTGCCAGCAGCCGGGCAGCGGGGGCATGTAGCAATCAGCCCCAGCATTTT. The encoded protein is CASSRAAGACSNQPQHF.

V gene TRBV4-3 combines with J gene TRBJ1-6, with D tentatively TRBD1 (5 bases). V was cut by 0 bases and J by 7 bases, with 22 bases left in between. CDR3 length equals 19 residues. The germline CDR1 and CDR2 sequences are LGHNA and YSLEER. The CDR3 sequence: CASSQDHVRGDGMNSPLHF. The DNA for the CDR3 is TGCGCCAGCAGCCAAGATCACGTGCGTGGGGACGGGATGAATTCACCCCTCCACTTT.

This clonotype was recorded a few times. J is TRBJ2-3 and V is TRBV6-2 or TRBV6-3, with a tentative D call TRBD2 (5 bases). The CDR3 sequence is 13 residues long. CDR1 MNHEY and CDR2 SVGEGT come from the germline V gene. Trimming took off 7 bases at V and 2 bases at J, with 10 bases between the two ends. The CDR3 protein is CASTPGDTDTQYF. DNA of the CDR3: TGTGCCAGCACCCCCGGGGACACAGATACGCAGTATTTT.

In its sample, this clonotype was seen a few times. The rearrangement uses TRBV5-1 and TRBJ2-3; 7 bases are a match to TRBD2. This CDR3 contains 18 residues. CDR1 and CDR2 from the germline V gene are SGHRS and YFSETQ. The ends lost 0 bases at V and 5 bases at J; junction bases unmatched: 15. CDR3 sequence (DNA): TGCGCCAGCAGCTTGGTGGGCAGATCAAGCGGGGTTGGAGATACGCAGTATTTT. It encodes CASSLVGRSSGVGDTQYF.

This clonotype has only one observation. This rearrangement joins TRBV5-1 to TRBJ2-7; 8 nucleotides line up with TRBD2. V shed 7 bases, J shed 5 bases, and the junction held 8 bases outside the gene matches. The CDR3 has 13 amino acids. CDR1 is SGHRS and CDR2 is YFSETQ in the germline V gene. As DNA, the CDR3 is TGCGCCAGCCAGCGGGGGAGGACAGACGAGCAGTACTTC. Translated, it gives CASQRGRTDEQYF. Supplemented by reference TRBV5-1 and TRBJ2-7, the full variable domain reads KAGVTQTPRYLIKTRGQQVTLSCSPISGHRSVSWYQQTPGQGLQFLFEYFSETQRNKGNFPGRFSGRQFSNSRSEMNVSTLELGDSALYLCASQRGRTDEQYFGPGTRLTVT.

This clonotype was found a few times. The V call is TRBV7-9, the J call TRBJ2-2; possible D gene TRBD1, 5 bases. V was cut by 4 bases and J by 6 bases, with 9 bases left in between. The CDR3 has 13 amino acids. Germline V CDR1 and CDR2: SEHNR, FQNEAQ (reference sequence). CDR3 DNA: TGTGCCAGCAGCTCCAGGGCGGCCGGGGAGCTGTTTTTT. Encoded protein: CASSSRAAGELFF.

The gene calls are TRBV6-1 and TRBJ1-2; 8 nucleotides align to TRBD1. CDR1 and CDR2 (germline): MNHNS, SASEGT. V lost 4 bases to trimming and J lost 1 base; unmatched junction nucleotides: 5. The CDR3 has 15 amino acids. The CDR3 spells CASSARQGLNYGYTF. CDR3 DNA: TGTGCCAGCAGTGCCCGACAGGGGCTTAACTATGGCTACACCTTC.

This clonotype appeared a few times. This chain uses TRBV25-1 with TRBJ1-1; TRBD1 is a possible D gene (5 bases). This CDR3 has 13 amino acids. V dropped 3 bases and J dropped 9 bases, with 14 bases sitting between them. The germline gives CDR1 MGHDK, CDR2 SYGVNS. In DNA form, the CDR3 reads TGTGCCAGCAGTGAGGGGGAAGGGAGAAAAGCTTTCTTT. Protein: CASSEGEGRKAFF.

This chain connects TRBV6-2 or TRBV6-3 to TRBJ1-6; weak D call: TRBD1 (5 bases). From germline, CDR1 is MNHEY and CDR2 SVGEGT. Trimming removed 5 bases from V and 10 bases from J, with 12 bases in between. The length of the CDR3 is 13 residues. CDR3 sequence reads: CASSDSGRSPLHF. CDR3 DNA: TGTGCCAGCAGTGACAGCGGGCGCTCACCCCTCCACTTT.

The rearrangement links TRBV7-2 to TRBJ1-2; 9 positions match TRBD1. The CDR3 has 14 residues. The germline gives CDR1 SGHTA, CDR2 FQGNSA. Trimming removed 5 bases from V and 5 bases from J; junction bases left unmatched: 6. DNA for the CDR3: TGTGCCAGCAGCGGTACAGGGGGCCCATATGGCTACACCTTC. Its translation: CASSGTGGPYGYTF.

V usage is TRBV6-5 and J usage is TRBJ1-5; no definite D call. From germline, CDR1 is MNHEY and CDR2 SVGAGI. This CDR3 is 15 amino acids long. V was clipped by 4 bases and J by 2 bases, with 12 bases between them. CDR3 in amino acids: CASSSRGGGNQPQHF. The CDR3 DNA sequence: TGTGCCAGCAGTTCTAGAGGTGGCGGCAATCAGCCCCAGCATTTT.

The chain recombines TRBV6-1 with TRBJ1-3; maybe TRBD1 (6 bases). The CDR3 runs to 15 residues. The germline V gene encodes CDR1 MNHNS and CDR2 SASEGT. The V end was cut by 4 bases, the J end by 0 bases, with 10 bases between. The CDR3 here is CASSVRGDSGNTIYF. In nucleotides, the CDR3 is TGTGCCAGCAGTGTTAGGGGGGACTCTGGAAACACCATATATTTT.

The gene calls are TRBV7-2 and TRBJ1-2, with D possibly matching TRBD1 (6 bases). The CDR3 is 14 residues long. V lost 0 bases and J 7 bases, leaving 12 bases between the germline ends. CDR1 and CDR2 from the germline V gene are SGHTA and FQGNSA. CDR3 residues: CASSLASQGTGYTF. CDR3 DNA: TGTGCCAGCAGCTTAGCGTCTCAGGGGACTGGCTACACCTTC.